The present T cell receptor (beta chain) was sequenced within a study of regulatory T cells in long-lasting Graves disease. Study context: Persistence in Graves' disease denoted antithyroid drug use beyond 5 years alongside positive TSH receptor antibodies.

A note on this clonotype: Its specificity is not known.

Overall study results and limits: The sample size was small, and this may have reduced accuracy.

The time point denotes: persistent/refractory GD, antithyroid drugs over 5 years with positive TRAb. Isolated PBMC RNA provided the starting material for the TCR library. Researchers made TCR beta libraries by using iRepertoire HTBI primers and running Arm-PCR on CDR3 regions. In the authors' workflow: Across the samples, identification revealed approximately 66 TRBV and around 14 TRBJ segments. Using its own MiXCR run on the multiplex PCR reads, TCRdb lists one record per CDR3 protein. These V and J calls originate from TCRdb's pipeline instead of the authors' own analysis. The data show 350,000 to 450,000 distinct CDR3 sequences, with roughly 20% seen just once and 25% to 35% held by the top ten. This clonotype was obtained from a woman in her thirties or forties with Graves disease. The starting material was peripheral blood mononuclear cells (PBMCs), obtained when the disease was refractory, from a patient treated with antithyroid drugs.

CDR3 bases: TGTGCCAGCAGTAATTCTAGGGATACGCAGTATTTT. Translation gives CASSNSRDTQYF. The chain employs TRBV12-3 or TRBV12-4 and TRBJ2-3, with D unresolved. The CDR3 consists of 12 residues. The ends were cut back, 5 bases at V and 6 bases at J, with 9 bases in the middle.